The 26 T cell receptor beta chains below all came from one sample that was sequenced in a study of response to subunit inactivated influenza vaccine. TCRdb used MiXCR to reprocess the RT-PCR reads, holding one entry per CDR3 protein. Altogether around 760,000 distinct CDR3 sequences are present, around 14% being singletons, with the ten largest covering approximately 6.5%. The sequenced sample was PBMCs from blood, obtained around 14 days before vaccination. Source of these receptors: a man over 45 who received an inactivated influenza vaccine.

The V call is TRBV6-2 or TRBV6-3, the J call TRBJ2-7; 10 bases are a match to TRBD2. V lost 6 bases and J lost 7; bases outside the gene matches: 9. The CDR3 length is 14 residues. Germline V gene lookup returns CDR1 MNHEY and CDR2 SVGEGT. The CDR3 spells CASRRLAGRGEQYF. The CDR3 DNA is TGTGCCAGCAGGCGACTAGCGGGTAGGGGTGAGCAGTACTTC.

Many counts were recorded for this clonotype. The chain has TRBV7-9 and TRBJ1-2; perhaps TRBD1 as D (6 bases). The CDR3 contains 14 residues. The V end lost 1 base, the J end lost 6 bases, and 12 bases lay between the germline ends. The germline CDR1 and CDR2 sequences are SEHNR and FQNEAQ (reference sequence). In DNA form, the CDR3 reads TGTGCCAGCAGCTTAGGGGGGGCAGGGGATGGCTACACCTTC. Translated: CASSLGGAGDGYTF.

The chain recombines TRBV11-2 with TRBJ2-2, with D uncertain. The CDR3 is made up of 15 amino acids. V lost 1 base, J lost 6 bases, and 12 bases lay in between. CDR1 and CDR2 (germline): SGHAT, FQNNGV. The CDR3 protein is CASSLAIQFSGELFF. The CDR3 coding sequence is TGTGCCAGCAGCTTAGCAATCCAGTTCTCCGGGGAGCTGTTTTTT.

This clonotype was seen only a few times. The chain uses TRBV11-2 and TRBJ2-5; D is unclear. The CDR3 contains 16 residues. The germline gives CDR1 SGHAT, CDR2 FQNNGV. The V and J ends lost 1 base and 2 bases respectively, with 14 bases between them. CDR3 protein: CASSLVRDFFQETQYF. CDR3 in DNA: TGTGCCAGCAGCTTAGTTCGCGACTTTTTTCAAGAGACCCAGTACTTC.

This clonotype has only a few counts. The rearrangement joins TRBV29-1 to TRBJ2-7; TRBD2 is a possible D gene (6 bases). Trimming took off 6 bases at V and 2 bases at J, with 17 bases between the two ends. Germline-derived CDR1 and CDR2 are SQVTM and ANQGSEA. The CDR3 is made up of 14 amino acids. Here the CDR3 reads CSVGIKGGTYEQYF. For the CDR3, the DNA is TGCAGCGTGGGGATAAAGGGAGGAACCTACGAGCAGTACTTC.

Note on this clonotype: A clone one base away is much larger, so this may be a read error. V gene TRBV2 combines with J gene TRBJ2-5; D is undetermined. Trimming pared 4 bases from V and 5 bases from J, leaving 2 bases between. The CDR3 runs to 10 residues. Germline CDR1 SNHLY, CDR2 FYNNEI. The CDR3 protein is CASSVETQYF. As DNA, the CDR3 is TGTGCCAGCAGTGTGGAGACCCAGTACTTC. Full variable domain (rest looked up from reference TRBV2 and TRBJ2-5): EPEVTQTPSHQVTQMGQEVILRCVPISNHLYFYWYRQILGQKVEFLVSFYNNEISEKSEIFDDQFSVERPDGSNFTLKIRSTKLEDSAMYFCASSVETQYFGPGTRLLVL.

V gene TRBV5-1 combines with J gene TRBJ2-2, with 7 positions matching TRBD1. The junction had 7 bases not matched to a gene; V was cut back by 0 bases and J by 5 bases. Germline CDR1 and CDR2: SGHRS and YFSETQ. The CDR3 consists of 16 residues. The CDR3 DNA reads TGCGCCAGCAGCTTGGGGACAGGACCAGGGACCGGGGAGCTGTTTTTT. Translated: CASSLGTGPGTGELFF.

This clonotype was found many times. V usage is TRBV6-5 and J usage is TRBJ2-4; 7 bases are shared with TRBD1. Germline V gene data show CDR1 as MNHEY and CDR2 as SVGAGI. V shed 4 bases and J 0 bases; nucleotides not matched to a gene: 9. The CDR3 has 17 amino acids. The CDR3 DNA reads as TGTGCCAGCAGTTGGGGGACAGAAACACTAGCCAAAAACATTCAGTACTTC. It encodes CASSWGTETLAKNIQYF.

This clonotype has just a few counts. The chain combines TRBV9 with TRBJ2-1; 7 bases are a match to TRBD2. The CDR3 sequence is 15 residues long. Per germline, CDR1 SGDLS and CDR2 YYNGEE. With 4 bases clipped from V and 6 bases from J, the junction kept 10 bases outside the gene matches. Here the CDR3 DNA reads TGTGCCAGCAGCTTAGCGGGCCAAACATTCAATGAGCAGTTCTTC. It encodes CASSLAGQTFNEQFF.

This clonotype occurred a few times. This chain uses TRBV2 with TRBJ2-1, with D possibly TRBD2 on 6 matching bases. Trimming removed 6 bases at V and 5 bases at J, with 14 bases between. Looked up from germline, CDR1 is SNHLY and CDR2 is FYNNEI. This CDR3 comprises 14 residues. CDR3 region: CASSGWDFHNEQFF. The CDR3 region has the DNA TGTGCCAGCAGCGGGTGGGACTTCCACAATGAGCAGTTCTTC.

The rearrangement links TRBV18 to TRBJ2-1; D call uncertain. Germline CDR1 KGHSH, CDR2 LQKENI. The CDR3 consists of 16 residues. Trimming stripped 3 bases from V and 1 base from J, with 13 bases between. CDR3 loop: CASSPWALRSYNEQFF. The CDR3 DNA reads TGTGCCAGCTCACCCTGGGCCCTGCGATCCTACAATGAGCAGTTCTTC.

This chain joins TRBV7-3 and TRBJ2-3; D might be TRBD2 (5 bases). The V end was cut by 6 bases, the J end by 1 base, with 14 bases between. CDR1 is SGHTA and CDR2 is FQGTGA in the germline V gene. This CDR3 has 15 amino acids. DNA for the CDR3: TGTGCCAGCAGGACCGCGGAGGCGGGCACAGATACGCAGTATTTT. Translation gives CASRTAEAGTDTQYF.

This clonotype was found many times. DNA for the CDR3: TGTGCCACCTCACACCCGGGGACAGATACGCAGTATTTT. Its translation: CATSHPGTDTQYF. The chain joins TRBV24-1 to TRBJ2-3; D possibly corresponds to TRBD2 (5 bases). The CDR3 spans 13 residues. Per the germline V gene, CDR1 is KGHDR and CDR2 is SFDVKD. V dropped 9 bases and J dropped 3 bases, with 12 bases sitting between them.

Many counts were recorded for this clonotype. CDR3 sequence: CASSLGTGMNTEAFF. The CDR3 coding sequence is TGCGCCAGCAGCTTGGGAACGGGAATGAACACTGAAGCTTTCTTT. The rearrangement links TRBV5-1 to TRBJ1-1; no reliable D call. The ends were cut back, 0 bases at V and 0 bases at J, with 9 bases in the middle. Looked up from germline, CDR1 is SGHRS and CDR2 is YFSETQ. The CDR3 spans 15 residues.

The chain couples TRBV27 to TRBJ2-1, with D maybe TRBD2 (6 bases). CDR1 is MNHEY and CDR2 is SMNVEV in the germline V gene (reference sequence). This CDR3 is 15 amino acids long. The V end was cut by 6 bases, the J end by 2 bases, with 14 bases between. Here the CDR3 reads CASRDGLQPYNEQFF. CDR3 DNA: TGTGCCAGCAGGGACGGACTACAGCCCTACAATGAGCAGTTCTTC.

The rearrangement links TRBV5-1 to TRBJ2-7; no firm D call. Trimming took 1 base from V and 5 from J, leaving 10 bases between them. CDR3 length equals 13 residues. Germline assignment: CDR1 SGHRS and CDR2 YFSETQ. In nucleotides, the CDR3 is TGCGCCAGCAGCTTGTACCTACAAAACGAGCAGTACTTC. This encodes CASSLYLQNEQYF.

The chain carries TRBV19 and TRBJ2-7; a possible D gene is TRBD2 (5 bases). CDR3 length: 11 amino acids. V was pared by 9 bases and J by 5 bases, with 11 bases between. Germline lookup yields CDR1 LNHDA and CDR2 SQIVND (reference sequence). This CDR3 is CASGIGDEQYF. The DNA of the CDR3 is TGTGCCAGCGGGATTGGGGACGAGCAGTACTTC. Together with reference TRBV19 and TRBJ2-7, the CDR3 gives the full variable domain: DGGITQSPKYLFRKEGQNVTLSCEQNLNHDAMYWYRQDPGQGLRLIYYSQIVNDFQKGDIAEGYSVSREKKESFPLTVTSAQKNPTAFYLCASGIGDEQYFGPGTRLTVT.

The V and J genes are TRBV4-2 and TRBJ2-3, with 7 bases lining up with TRBD2. The germline V gene has CDR1 LGHNA and CDR2 YNFKEQ. CDR3 length equals 16 residues. With V trimmed by 4 bases and J by 0 bases, 7 bases remained unmatched. The CDR3 DNA is TGTGCCAGCAGCCTCATAGCGGGCGCTAGCACAGATACGCAGTATTTT. Protein: CASSLIAGASTDTQYF.

The rearrangement joins TRBV15 to TRBJ2-5, with D uncertain. The CDR3 is made up of 13 amino acids. Trimming stripped 5 bases from V and 4 bases from J, with 11 bases between. In germline, CDR1 is LNHNV, CDR2 YYDKDF (reference sequence). This CDR3 reads CATSPRVRETQYF. For the CDR3, the DNA is TGTGCCACCAGCCCCCGAGTGAGAGAGACCCAGTACTTC.

This clonotype was detected a few times. The chain carries TRBV28 and TRBJ1-1, with 8 bases aligning to TRBD1. This CDR3 region has 16 residues. Germline-derived CDR1 and CDR2 are MDHEN and SYDVKM. V lost 2 bases to trimming and J lost 3 bases; unmatched junction nucleotides: 8. The CDR3 DNA sequence: TGTGCCAGCAGTTTAGCAGGGGGCGCAAGGGACACTGAAGCTTTCTTT. Encoded protein: CASSLAGGARDTEAFF.

This clonotype has only a few counts. This chain uses TRBV4-2 with TRBJ2-7; D may correspond to TRBD1 or TRBD2 (5 bases each). CDR1 is LGHNA and CDR2 is YNFKEQ in the germline V gene. The CDR3 runs 15 residues. V gave up 4 bases and J gave up 5 bases, with 18 bases separating them. In DNA, the CDR3 is TGTGCCAGCAGCCCGACCGGGACCCCGAGCGACGAGCAGTACTTC. Residues: CASSPTGTPSDEQYF.

This clonotype was detected a few times. The CDR3 here is CASSLGRKRQETQYF. The CDR3 DNA is TGTGCCAGCAGCTTAGGGCGGAAAAGACAAGAGACCCAGTACTTC. This chain connects TRBV7-2 to TRBJ2-5, with unresolved D. The V and J ends lost 1 base and 2 bases respectively, with 11 bases between them. In germline, CDR1 is SGHTA, CDR2 FQGNSA. There are 15 residues in the CDR3.

This clonotype turned up a few times. The chain carries TRBV9 and TRBJ2-1; 7 positions match TRBD1. The CDR3 is made up of 14 amino acids. Germline V CDR1 and CDR2: SGDLS, YYNGEE. Unmatched junction bases numbered 6, after V lost 3 bases and J lost 6 bases. CDR3 DNA sequence: TGTGCCAGCAGCGGGGGACAGTCACCCAATGAGCAGTTCTTC. Protein sequence: CASSGGQSPNEQFF. Based on the CDR3 plus reference TRBV9 and TRBJ2-1, the full variable domain is DSGVTQTPKHLITATGQRVTLRCSPRSGDLSVYWYQQSLDQGLQFLIQYYNGEERAKGNILERFSAQQFPDLHSELNLSSLELGDSALYFCASSGGQSPNEQFFGPGTRLTVL.

The J gene is TRBJ1-5, the V gene TRBV7-2; TRBD1 agrees at 8 bases. Germline values: CDR1 SGHTA, CDR2 FQGNSA. V lost 0 bases and J lost 2; bases outside the gene matches: 3. The CDR3 is 16 amino acids. The CDR3, as DNA: TGTGCCAGCAGCTTAGCGCAGGGGGCGCGCAATCAGCCCCAGCATTTT. This sequence encodes CASSLAQGARNQPQHF.

This clonotype was observed at least ten times. This chain joins TRBV6-5 and TRBJ2-7, with D possibly TRBD1 on 6 matching bases. The germline V gene encodes CDR1 MNHEY and CDR2 SVGAGI. This CDR3 region has 15 residues. The V and J ends lost 4 bases and 7 bases respectively, with 20 bases between them. The CDR3 sequence is CASSSNLRGSAEQYF. CDR3 sequence (DNA): TGTGCCAGCAGTTCGAATCTCAGGGGATCGGCGGAGCAGTACTTC.

The rearrangement links TRBV29-1 to TRBJ2-1; TRBD1 matches at 9 bases. Trimming removed 4 bases from V and 7 bases from J; junction bases left unmatched: 2. This CDR3 has 12 amino acids. The germline CDR1 and CDR2 sequences are SQVTM and ANQGSEA. The CDR3 DNA reads TGCAGCGTTGCGGACAGGGGAAATGAGCAGTTCTTC. It yields the protein CSVADRGNEQFF.